Included here is one TCR beta chain sequence, with context. Its antigen is currently unknown. The data were obtained in a study of a mutant IDH1 vaccine in newly diagnosed glioma. Study at large: Vaccination of patients was performed eight times, in weeks 1, 3, 5, 7, 11, 15, 19 and 23. Study-wide results and limits: A vaccine-induced immune response developed in around 92% of the patients.

Germline loops: CDR1 LGHNA, CDR2 YSLEER. This CDR3 spans 14 amino acids. V gave up 0 bases and J gave up 4 bases, with 8 bases separating them. Time point in this sample: week 11, during vaccination. All doses held 300 ug of mutant IDH1 20-mer peptide, with topical imiquimod. The study enrolled donors with new WHO grade 3 or 4 IDH1-mutant, ATRX-lost astrocytomas. TCRdb keeps only in-frame clones here, not all; method: immunoSEQ multiplex PCR. The data show some 120,000 clones, around four fifths seen once. The receptor was isolated from a man aged 35 to 55 with glioma. The starting material was PBMCs, obtained from a glioma patient whose treatment included an IDH1 peptide vaccine. V is TRBV4-3 and J is TRBJ2-3; D remains ambiguous. The CDR3, as DNA: TGCGCCAGCAGCCAAGAAGATTCTTCAGATACGCAGTATTTT. Encoded protein: CASSQEDSSDTQYF.